This TCR beta chain was captured by sequencing in a study of human T cells and chemical hapten exposure. Overall study: There were per-sample TCR yield variations, arising mainly from small pooled library volume differences. Study findings and constraints: No shift was seen in TCRs above 1 in 1000 frequency with DPC sensitization.

The study used a library that attached unique molecular identifiers to individual cDNA molecules. In the original workflow: A per-sample median of 95,638 TCRs was observed, with counts ranging from about 23,224 to 700,000. TCRdb fed the 5' RACE reads into MiXCR, producing one record per CDR3 protein. In this record, the V and J calls reflect TCRdb's handling and not the investigators' own analysis. Counted here are over 95,000 distinct CDR3 sequences, approximately 20% occurring once; the ten biggest clones make up 2.5% to 3.5%. As regards this clonotype: The antigen remains unidentified.

Germline loops: CDR1 DFQATT, CDR2 SNEGSKA (reference sequence). Trimming removed 1 base from V and 0 bases from J, with 10 bases in between. The CDR3 covers 15 residues. Total RNA came from unfractionated whole blood. This chain uses TRBV20-1 with TRBJ2-1; unclear D gene. This TCR came from a human donor in good health. CDR3: CSARVRFSSYNEQFF. The CDR3 nucleotides read TGCAGTGCTAGAGTGAGATTTAGCTCCTACAATGAGCAGTTCTTC.